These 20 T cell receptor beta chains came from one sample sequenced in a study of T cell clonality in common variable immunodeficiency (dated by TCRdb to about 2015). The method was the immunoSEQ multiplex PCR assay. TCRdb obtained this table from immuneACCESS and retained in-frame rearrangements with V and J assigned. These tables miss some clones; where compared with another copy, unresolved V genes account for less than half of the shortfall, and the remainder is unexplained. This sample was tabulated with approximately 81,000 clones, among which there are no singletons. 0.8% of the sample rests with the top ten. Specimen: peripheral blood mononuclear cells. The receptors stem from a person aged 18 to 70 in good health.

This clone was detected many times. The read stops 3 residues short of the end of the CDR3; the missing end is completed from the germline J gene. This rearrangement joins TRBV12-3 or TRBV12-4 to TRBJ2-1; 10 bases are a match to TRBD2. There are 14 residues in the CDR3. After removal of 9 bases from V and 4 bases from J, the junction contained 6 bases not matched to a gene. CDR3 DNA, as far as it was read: TGTGCCAGTCAGCGGGAGGGTCGATACAATGAG. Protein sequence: CASQREGRYNE. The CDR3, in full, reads CASQREGRYNEQFF.

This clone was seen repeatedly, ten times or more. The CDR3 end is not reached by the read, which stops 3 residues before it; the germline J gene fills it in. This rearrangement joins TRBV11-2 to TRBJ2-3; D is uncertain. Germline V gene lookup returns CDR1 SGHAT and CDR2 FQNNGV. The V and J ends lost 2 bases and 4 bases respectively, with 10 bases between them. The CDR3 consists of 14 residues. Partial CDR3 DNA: TGTGCCAGCAGCTTATACCGCGGCTCAGATACG. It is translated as CASSLYRGSDT. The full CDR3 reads CASSLYRGSDTQYF.

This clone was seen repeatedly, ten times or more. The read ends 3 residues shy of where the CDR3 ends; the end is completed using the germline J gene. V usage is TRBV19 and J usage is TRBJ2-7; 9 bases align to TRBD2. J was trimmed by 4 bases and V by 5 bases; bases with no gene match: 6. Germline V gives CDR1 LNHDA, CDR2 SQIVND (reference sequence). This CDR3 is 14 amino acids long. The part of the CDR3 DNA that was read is TGTGCCAGTAGTGTGGGACTAGCATTATACGAG. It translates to CASSVGLALYE. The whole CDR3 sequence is CASSVGLALYEQYF.

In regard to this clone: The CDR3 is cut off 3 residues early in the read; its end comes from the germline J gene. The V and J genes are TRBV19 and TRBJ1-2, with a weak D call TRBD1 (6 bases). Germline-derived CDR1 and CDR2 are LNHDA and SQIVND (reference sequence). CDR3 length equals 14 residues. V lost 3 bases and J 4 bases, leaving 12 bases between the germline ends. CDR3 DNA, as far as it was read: TGTGCCAGTAGTATCCGACAGGCCGGCTATGGC. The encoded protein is CASSIRQAGYG. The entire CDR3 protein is CASSIRQAGYGYTF. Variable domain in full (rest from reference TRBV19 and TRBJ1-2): DGGITQSPKYLFRKEGQNVTLSCEQNLNHDAMYWYRQDPGQGLRLIYYSQIVNDFQKGDIAEGYSVSREKKESFPLTVTSAQKNPTAFYLCASSIRQAGYGYTFGSGTRLTVV.

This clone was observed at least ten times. The covered CDR3 bases are TGTGCCAGCAGCGCAAAGACGGGACAGCACTACAATGAG. Its protein product is CASSAKTGQHYNE. The CDR3, in full, reads CASSAKTGQHYNEQFF. The chain couples TRBV5-4 to TRBJ2-1; 7 bases match TRBD1. The read ends 3 residues early relative to the CDR3; the germline J gene fills the gap. The CDR3 loop spans 16 amino acids. The V segment lost 4 bases and the J segment 3 bases; nucleotides outside the gene matches: 10. Germline V gives CDR1 SGHNT, CDR2 YYREEE (reference sequence).

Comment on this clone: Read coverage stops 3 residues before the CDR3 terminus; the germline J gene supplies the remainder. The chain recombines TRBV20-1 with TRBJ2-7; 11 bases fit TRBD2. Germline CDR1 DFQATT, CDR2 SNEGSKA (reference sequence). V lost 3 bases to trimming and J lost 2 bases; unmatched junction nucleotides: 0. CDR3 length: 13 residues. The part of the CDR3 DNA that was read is TGCAGTGCTAGTAGCGGGAGGGCCTACGAG. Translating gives CSASSGRAYE. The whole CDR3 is CSASSGRAYEQYF.

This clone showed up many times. The CDR3 loop reads CASSIVAGGPGETQYF. The part of the CDR3 DNA that was read is TGTGCCAGCAGCATTGTAGCGGGAGGGCCGGGAGAGACC. The chain employs TRBV7-6 and TRBJ2-5; 11 bases map to TRBD2. The sequence runs out 3 residues before the end of the CDR3; the remainder is reconstructed from the germline J gene. Trimming took 5 bases from V and 4 from J; bases not matched to a gene: 9. Germline CDR1 SGHVS, CDR2 FNYEAQ. CDR3 size: 16 residues.

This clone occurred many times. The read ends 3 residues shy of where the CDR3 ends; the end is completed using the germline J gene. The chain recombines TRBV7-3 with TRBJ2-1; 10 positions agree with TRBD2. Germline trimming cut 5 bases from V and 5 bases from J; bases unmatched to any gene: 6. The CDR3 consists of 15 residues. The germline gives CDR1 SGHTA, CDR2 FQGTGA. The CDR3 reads CASSLQGLANNEQFF. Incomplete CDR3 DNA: TGTGCCAGCAGCCTCCAGGGACTAGCGAACAATGAG. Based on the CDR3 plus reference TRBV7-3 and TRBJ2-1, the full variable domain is GAGVSQTPSNKVTEKGKYVELRCDPISGHTALYWYRQSLGQGPEFLIYFQGTGAADDSGLPNDRFFAVRPEGSVSTLKIQRTERGDSAVYLCASSLQGLANNEQFFGPGTRLTVL.

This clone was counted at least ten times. The CDR3 bases that were read are TGTGCCAGCAGCTCGTTTGCCGGGGAG. It translates to CASSSFAGE. The complete CDR3 protein is CASSSFAGELFF. The chain links TRBV7-9 to TRBJ2-2; D gene uncertain. The CDR3 end falls 3 residues outside the read, so it is completed with the germline J gene. Trimming shortened V by 4 bases and J by 6 bases, and 6 bases separated the two germline ends. The CDR3 contains 12 residues. CDR1 SEHNR and CDR2 FQNEAQ come from the germline V gene (reference sequence).

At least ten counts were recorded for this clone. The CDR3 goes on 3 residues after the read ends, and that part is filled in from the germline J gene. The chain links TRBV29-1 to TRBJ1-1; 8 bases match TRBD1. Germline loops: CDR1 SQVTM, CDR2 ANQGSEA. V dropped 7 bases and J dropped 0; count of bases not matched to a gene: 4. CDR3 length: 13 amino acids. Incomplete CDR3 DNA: TGCAGCGGCCGACAGGGGATGAACACTGAA. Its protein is CSGRQGMNTE. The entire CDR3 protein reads CSGRQGMNTEAFF.

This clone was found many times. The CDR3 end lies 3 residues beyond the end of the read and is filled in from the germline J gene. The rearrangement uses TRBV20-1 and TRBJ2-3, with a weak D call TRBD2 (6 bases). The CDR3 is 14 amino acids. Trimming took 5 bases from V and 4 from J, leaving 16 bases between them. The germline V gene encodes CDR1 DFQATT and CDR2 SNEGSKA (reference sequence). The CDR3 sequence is CSAPISGISDTQYF. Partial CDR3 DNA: TGCAGTGCTCCGATTAGCGGAATTTCAGATACG.

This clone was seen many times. Partial CDR3 DNA: TGTGCCAGCAGCCCCGGCCAGCGGGAGGACTACGAG. Its protein product is CASSPGQREDYE. The full CDR3 is CASSPGQREDYEQYF. The chain is built from TRBV5-4 and TRBJ2-7; TRBD2 matches 9 bases. The sequence runs out 3 residues before the end of the CDR3; the remainder is reconstructed from the germline J gene. The CDR3 loop spans 15 amino acids. J was trimmed by 3 bases and V by 4 bases; bases with no gene match: 8. CDR1 is SGHNT and CDR2 is YYREEE in the germline V gene (reference sequence).

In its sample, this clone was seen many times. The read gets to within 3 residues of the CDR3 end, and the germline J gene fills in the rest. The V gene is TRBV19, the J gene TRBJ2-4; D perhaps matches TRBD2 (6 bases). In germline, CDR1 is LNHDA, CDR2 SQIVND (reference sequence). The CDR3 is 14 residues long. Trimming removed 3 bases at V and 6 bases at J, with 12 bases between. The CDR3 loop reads CASSMGGGGNIQYF. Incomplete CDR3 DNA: TGTGCCAGTAGTATGGGGGGAGGAGGAAACATT. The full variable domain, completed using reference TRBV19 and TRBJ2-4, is DGGITQSPKYLFRKEGQNVTLSCEQNLNHDAMYWYRQDPGQGLRLIYYSQIVNDFQKGDIAEGYSVSREKKESFPLTVTSAQKNPTAFYLCASSMGGGGNIQYFGAGTRLSVL.

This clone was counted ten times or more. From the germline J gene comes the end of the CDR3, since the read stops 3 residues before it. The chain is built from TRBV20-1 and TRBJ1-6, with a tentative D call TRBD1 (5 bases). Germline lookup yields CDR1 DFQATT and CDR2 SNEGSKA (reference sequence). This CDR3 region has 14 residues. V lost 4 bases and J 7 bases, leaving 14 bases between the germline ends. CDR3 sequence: CSAMRVGGNSPLHF. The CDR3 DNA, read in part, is TGCAGTGCTATGAGGGTGGGGGGGAATTCACCC.

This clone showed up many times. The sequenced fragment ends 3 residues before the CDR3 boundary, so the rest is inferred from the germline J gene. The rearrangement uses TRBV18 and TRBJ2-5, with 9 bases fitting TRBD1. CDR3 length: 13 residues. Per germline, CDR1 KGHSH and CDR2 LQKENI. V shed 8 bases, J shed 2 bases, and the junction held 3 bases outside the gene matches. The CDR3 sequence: CASTGQGQETQYF. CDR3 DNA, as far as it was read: TGTGCCAGCACAGGACAGGGGCAAGAGACC. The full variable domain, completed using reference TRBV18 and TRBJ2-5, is NAGVMQNPRHLVRRRGQEARLRCSPMKGHSHVYWYRQLPEEGLKFMVYLQKENIIDESGMPKERFSAEFPKEGPSILRIQQVVRGDSAAYFCASTGQGQETQYFGPGTRLLVL.

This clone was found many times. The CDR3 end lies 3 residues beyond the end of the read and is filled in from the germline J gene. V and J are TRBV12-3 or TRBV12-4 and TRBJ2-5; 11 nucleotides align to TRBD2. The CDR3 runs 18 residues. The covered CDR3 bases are TGTGCCAGCAGTTGGAGGGGGGACCTAGCGGGAGGTTGGGACACC. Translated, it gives CASSWRGDLAGGWDT. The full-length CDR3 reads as CASSWRGDLAGGWDTQYF.

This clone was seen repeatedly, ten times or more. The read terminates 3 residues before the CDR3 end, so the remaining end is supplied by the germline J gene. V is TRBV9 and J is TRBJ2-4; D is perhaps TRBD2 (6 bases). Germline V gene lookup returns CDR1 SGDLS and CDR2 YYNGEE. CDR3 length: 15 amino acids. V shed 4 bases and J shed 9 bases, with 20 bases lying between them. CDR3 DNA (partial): TGTGCCAGCAGCCCCTGGGCCGGGGGACGCGGCATT. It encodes CASSPWAGGRGI. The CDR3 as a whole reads CASSPWAGGRGIQYF.

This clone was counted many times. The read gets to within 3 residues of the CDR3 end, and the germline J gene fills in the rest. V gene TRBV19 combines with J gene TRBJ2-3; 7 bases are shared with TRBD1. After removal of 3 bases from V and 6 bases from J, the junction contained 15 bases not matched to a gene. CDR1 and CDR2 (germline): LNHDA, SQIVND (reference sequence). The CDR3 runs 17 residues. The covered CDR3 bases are TGTGCCAGTAGTATGGGACAGAGAACCTCCTTTATGGATACG. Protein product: CASSMGQRTSFMDT. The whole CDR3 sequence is CASSMGQRTSFMDTQYF.

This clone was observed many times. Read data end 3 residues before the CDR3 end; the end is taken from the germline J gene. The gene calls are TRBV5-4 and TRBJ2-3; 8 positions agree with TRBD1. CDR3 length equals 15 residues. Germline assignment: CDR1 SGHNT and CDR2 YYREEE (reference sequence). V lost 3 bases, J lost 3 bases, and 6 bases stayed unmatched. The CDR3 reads CASSSWQGATDTQYF. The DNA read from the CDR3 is TGTGCCAGCAGCTCTTGGCAGGGGGCAACAGATACG.

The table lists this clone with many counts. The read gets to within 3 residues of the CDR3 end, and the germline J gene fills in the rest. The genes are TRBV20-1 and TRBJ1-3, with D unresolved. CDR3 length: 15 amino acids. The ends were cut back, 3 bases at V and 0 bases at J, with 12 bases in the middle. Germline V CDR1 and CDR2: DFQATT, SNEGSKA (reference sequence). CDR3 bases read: TGCAGTGCTAGCCCGGTCGTTAGCTCTGGAAACACC. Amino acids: CSASPVVSSGNT. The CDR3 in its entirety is CSASPVVSSGNTIYF.